This note documents a single TCR beta chain sequence. Its antigen is unknown. Qualities for individual bases were not recorded, and no much larger clone is one base off. These data come from a study of beta chain features in type 1 diabetes (dated 2018 in TCRdb). For the study in its entirety: Patients and healthy donors did not differ in mean age, gender distribution, total cell number or subset yield. A total of roughly 100 million sorted cells were examined across all samples, and the number of cells per subset was strongly correlated with RNA yield. Whereas all 28 donors provided naive and central memory subsets, regulatory and stem cell-like memory subsets were isolated from just 8 patients and roughly 8 healthy donors. In the study, recently diagnosed type 1 diabetes patients and matched healthy donors were compared on the TCRB repertoires of their sorted circulating CD4+ T cell subsets. The study at large found these results: In all four CD4+ subsets, TCRB CDR3 length was moderately but significantly shorter in type 1 diabetes patients. Shorter templates might have been favored by PCR, but patient and control samples were amplified and corrected together, so both groups would have been affected equally by any skew. Only small numbers of individuals were included in the HLA sub-analyses, which left unresolved whether HLA type had any influence on TCRB rearrangement. Because cDNA was sequenced instead of genomic DNA, activated cells with high expression could be over-represented, although the groups did not differ in activation or CD3 levels. Patients with type 1 diabetes made fewer insertions and deleted more nucleotides at VDJ recombination sites, implying thymic rearrangement abnormalities. Naive, central memory and regulatory TCRB repertoires appeared to be more alike among patients than among healthy donors.

The High Capacity cDNA Reverse Transcription Kit was used to reverse transcribe all of the isolated RNA, meaning that expressed TCRB transcripts were what got sequenced. Deep immunoSEQ sequencing was performed on naive, central memory and regulatory T cell samples, with an average of roughly 3.5 million total reads per sample. After sorted cells were lysed in RLT buffer, RNA was extracted with DNase-treated RNeasy Micro or Mini kits, with the choice depending on cell number. To prevent cross-contamination, each cell subset was processed individually, whereas patient and healthy donor samples were processed jointly. TCRB sequences were amplified from cDNA with the immunoSEQ multiplex PCR, producing 87-bp fragments spanning the CDR3 region. Sequencing of the amplicons was performed on the Illumina HiSeq platform. Regarding the original processing steps: Synthetic template baselines were used to correct PCR bias computationally, reads within Hamming distance 2 were collapsed together, and singletons that could not be merged were discarded. Reads were aligned against IMGT so that V, D and J genes, CDR3 length and insertions or deletions at six rearrangement sites could be assigned. Clonotype counts were normalized to sorted cell number within each subset before computing true diversity and Gini coefficients with the tcR R package. The overlap coefficient, calculated on TCRB nucleotide sequences, was used to measure repertoire sharing. Held by TCRdb, this immuneACCESS table contains in-frame sequences only and omits some clones. Under half of the omission traces to an unresolved V gene where checked; the cause of the rest is unknown. D and trimming come from the DNA, and the V and J calls and clone size come from that table. The sample table records 300,000 to 350,000 clones; roughly 8% of these occur just once. The ten largest clones represent less than 0.45% of the sample.

Each donor gave one peripheral blood draw, roughly 120 mL on average, collected into heparinised tubes. Using a panel that included CD45RO, CCR7, CD25, CD127, CD95 and CD27, naive, central memory, regulatory and stem cell-like memory CD4+ T cells were sorted on a BD FACSAria II. Purity was above 95% for every sorted population. PBMCs were isolated right away by Lymphoprep density gradient centrifugation and were stained directly, without culture. Samples were stained and sorted in pairs, with one healthy donor and one patient per experiment, so that batch effects were minimized. The CDR3 holds 11 amino acids from the cysteine to the phenylalanine. The read is trimmed to its CDR3 DNA, 33 bases read in frame from base 1. The germline V gene (reference sequence) provides CDR1 DFQATT and CDR2 SNEGSKA. V is clipped by 5 bases and J by 4 bases, and the sequence between their germline boundaries is 6 bases long.

The TCR comes from a woman aged 18-29 years in good health. The rearrangement combines TRBV20-1 with TRBJ2-1; the D gene remains uncertain. The sample comprised central memory CD4+ T cells from blood. The bases are TGCAGTGCTCCCTATTACAATGAGCAGTTCTTC. This yields the protein CSAPYYNEQFF.